These 12 T cell receptor beta chains were sequenced from one sample in a study of CD8 T cells in ankylosing spondylitis (dated by TCRdb to the late 2010s). Library generation was performed with 5' RACE. Data came from an Illumina HiSeq 2500. The raw public data were reprocessed by TCRdb itself: fastp quality trimming at Q25, MiXCR clonotype calling, in-frame beta chains only. Rows matching on CDR3 protein sequence are summarized as one entry with the most common DNA and genes. This sample gives 210,000 or so distinct CDR3 sequences in total; 7% to 10% of them show up just once. The ten most abundant clones make up 4% to 5% of the sample. Sample: blood, either unsorted or a sorted T cell fraction (not recorded which). All receptors come from a female donor with ankylosing spondylitis or in good health (not recorded which).

This rearrangement joins TRBV11-2 to TRBJ2-5; no clear D gene. Deletions cut 2 bases from V and 4 bases from J, with 5 bases between. Germline V gives CDR1 SGHAT, CDR2 FQNNGV. The CDR3 sequence is 12 residues long. The CDR3 DNA reads TGTGCCAGCAGCTTAATGGCAGAGACCCAGTACTTC. Translating gives CASSLMAETQYF.

This clonotype was recorded at least ten times. The V gene is TRBV5-5, the J gene TRBJ2-1; D not resolved. The CDR3 loop spans 14 amino acids. Trimming left V 7 bases short and J 10 bases short, with 21 bases between. Germline V lookup: CDR1 SGHKS, CDR2 YYEKEE (reference sequence). In DNA form, the CDR3 reads TGTGCCAGCTGTGATGTTCTGGCCAAGAAGGAGCAGTTCTTC. This translates into CASCDVLAKKEQFF.

The rearrangement joins TRBV6-5 to TRBJ1-1; no definite D call. The CDR3 loop spans 11 amino acids. Germline V CDR1 and CDR2: MNHEY, SVGAGI. V was pared by 8 bases and J by 3 bases, with 7 bases between. The CDR3 sequence: CASGRDTEAFF. The CDR3 DNA reads as TGTGCCAGCGGAAGAGACACTGAAGCTTTCTTT.

The sample holds many counts of this clonotype. This chain joins TRBV20-1 and TRBJ2-7; D remains unclear. The V gene's germline CDR1 is DFQATT and CDR2 SNEGSKA (reference sequence). This CDR3 comprises 15 residues. The V and J ends lost 0 bases and 6 bases respectively, with 18 bases between them. CDR3 DNA: TGCAGTGCTAGAGATCTGGCCGGTTACGTAAGCGAGCAGTACTTC. This codes for CSARDLAGYVSEQYF.

This clonotype has a count of ten or more. The chain uses TRBV29-1 and TRBJ1-2; D is perhaps TRBD1 (6 bases). CDR1 and CDR2 (germline): SQVTM, ANQGSEA. Trimming left V 4 bases short and J 3 bases short, with 12 bases between. The CDR3 consists of 13 residues. The CDR3 coding sequence is TGCAGCGTTGGAGGACAGTACCACTATGGCTACACCTTC. It is translated as CSVGGQYHYGYTF.

This clonotype was picked up many times. This rearrangement joins TRBV28 to TRBJ2-7, with 7 bases aligning to TRBD1. CDR3 length: 14 amino acids. CDR1 MDHEN and CDR2 SYDVKM come from the germline V gene. Losses at the gene ends were 8 bases for V and 2 bases for J; bases not matched to a gene: 9. In DNA form, the CDR3 reads TGTGCCAGCGGAACCGGGACAGTCCCCTACGAGCAGTACTTC. It encodes CASGTGTVPYEQYF. The full variable domain, its missing parts supplied by reference TRBV28 and TRBJ2-7, is DVKVTQSSRYLVKRTGEKVFLECVQDMDHENMFWYRQDPGLGLRLIYFSYDVKMKEKGDIPEGYSVSREKKERFSLILESASTNQTSMYLCASGTGTVPYEQYFGPGTRLTVT.

This clonotype was counted many times. The rearrangement uses TRBV28 and TRBJ1-5; D is possibly TRBD1 (6 bases). V was clipped by 2 bases and J by 7 bases, with 15 bases between them. The CDR3 is 15 residues long. Germline CDR1 MDHEN, CDR2 SYDVKM. The CDR3 nucleotides are TGTGCCAGCAGTTTAAGTCAGGGGACTGGGCAGCCCCAGCATTTT. This gives the protein CASSLSQGTGQPQHF.

This clonotype was counted ten times or more. This chain uses TRBV14 with TRBJ2-1; 7 bases align to TRBD2. The CDR3 length is 15 residues. Looked up from germline, CDR1 is SGHDN and CDR2 is FVKESK. J was trimmed by 4 bases and V by 3 bases; bases with no gene match: 6. The CDR3 nucleotides read TGTGCCAGCAGCCATCTAGCGGAAAGGTACAATGAGCAGTTCTTC. Translation: CASSHLAERYNEQFF.

This clonotype was seen repeatedly, ten times or more. The CDR3 bases are TGTGCCTGGAGGGCCCATATGGGCGGCTACACCTTC. Protein: CAWRAHMGGYTF. This sequence joins TRBV30 and TRBJ1-2, with unresolved D. The CDR3 is made up of 12 amino acids. CDR1 is GTSNPN, CDR2 SVGIG, per germline (reference sequence). Trimming removed 3 bases at V and 8 bases at J, with 13 bases between.

Ten or more counts support this clonotype. The CDR3: CASSLAGGPDKKLFF. CDR3 nucleotides: TGTGCCAGCAGCTTAGCGGGGGGACCTGACAAAAAACTGTTTTTT. V and J are TRBV7-8 and TRBJ1-4; tentatively, D is TRBD1 (5 bases). The CDR3 sequence is 15 residues long. The V gene's germline CDR1 is SGHVS and CDR2 FQNEAQ. V shed 0 bases and J shed 9 bases, with 14 bases lying between them. Combining the CDR3 with reference TRBV7-8 and TRBJ1-4 gives the whole variable domain GAGVSQSPRYKVAKRGQDVALRCDPISGHVSLFWYQQALGQGPEFLTYFQNEAQLDKSGLPSDRFFAERPEGSVSTLKIQRTQQEDSAVYLCASSLAGGPDKKLFFGSGTQLSVL.

This clonotype was picked up many times. The V call is TRBV7-9, the J call TRBJ2-1; D is perhaps TRBD2 (6 bases). CDR3 length equals 14 residues. Germline lookup yields CDR1 SEHNR and CDR2 FQNEAQ (reference sequence). The V gene lost 1 base and the J gene lost 10 bases, with 14 bases spanning the gap. The CDR3, as DNA: TGTGCCAGCAGCTTAGACGGAGGGACCCACGAGCAGTTCTTC. Translation: CASSLDGGTHEQFF.

This clonotype was counted ten times or more. The chain employs TRBV15 and TRBJ1-2, with 7 bases identical to TRBD1. Per the germline V gene, CDR1 is LNHNV and CDR2 is YYDKDF (reference sequence). With 3 bases clipped from V and 5 bases from J, the junction kept 15 bases outside the gene matches. This CDR3 has 17 residues. This CDR3 is CATSRDPLMTGNYGYTF. In DNA form, the CDR3 reads TGTGCCACCAGCAGGGACCCCCTAATGACAGGGAATTATGGCTACACCTTC.